This T cell receptor beta chain is drawn from a study of identical twins. A universal primer site arose from template switching, and cDNA bore unique molecular identifiers. TCRdb fed the 5' RACE reads into MiXCR, producing one record per CDR3 protein. This table has approximately 1.8 million distinct CDR3 sequences, around 33% appearing once. V lost 4 bases and J lost 16; bases outside the gene matches: 7. The CDR3 is 12 residues long. The germline gives CDR1 MGHRA, CDR2 YSYEKL. The gene calls are TRBV4-1 and TRBJ1-4; the match to TRBD1 covers 9 bases. This TCR came from a newborn girl in good health. The sequencing input was cord blood. This CDR3 is CASSRIRDRAFF. The CDR3 region has the DNA TGCGCCAGCAGCCGTATCCGGGACAGGGCGTTTTTT.